A single sample gave rise to the 14 T cell receptor beta chains below, sequenced in a study of PD-1 blockade in mismatch repair-deficient tumors. Their antigens remain unidentified. The repertoire was sequenced with immunoSEQ multiplex PCR; TCRdb's copy has only in-frame clones and lacks some. The sample includes some 14,000 clones, 86% seen only once; the top ten take 4% to 5.5%. Time point: roughly ten-day in vitro stimulation with candidate neoantigen peptide 6. This specimen consisted of cells cultured in vitro, obtained from a patient treated with pembrolizumab. All receptors come from an adult with mismatch repair-deficient cancer.

J is TRBJ2-5 and V is TRBV7-8, with TRBD2 identical over 8 bases. The length of the CDR3 is 14 residues. Losses at the gene ends were 4 bases for V and 5 bases for J; bases not matched to a gene: 6. The germline CDR1 and CDR2 sequences are SGHVS and FQNEAQ. CDR3 residues: CASSYGGGQETQYF. CDR3 in DNA: TGTGCCAGCAGCTACGGGGGGGGGCAGGAGACCCAGTACTTC.

This chain uses TRBV20-1 with TRBJ2-7; 7 bases align to TRBD1. This CDR3 has 11 residues. CDR1 and CDR2 from the germline V gene are DFQATT and SNEGSKA (reference sequence). V shed 6 bases and J 5 bases; nucleotides not matched to a gene: 4. Here the CDR3 DNA reads TGCAGTGCCACGGACAGGAACGAGCAGTACTTC. Its protein is CSATDRNEQYF.

The V call is TRBV7-9, the J call TRBJ2-7; D perhaps matches TRBD2 (7 bases). Between the trimmed V and J ends, which lost 5 bases and 7 bases, there was a span of 21 bases. The CDR3 extends over 15 amino acids. CDR1 and CDR2 from the germline V gene are SEHNR and FQNEAQ (reference sequence). CDR3 in amino acids: CASSALLGGGGEQYF. The CDR3 DNA reads as TGTGCCAGCAGCGCCTTGCTTGGGGGAGGGGGTGAGCAGTACTTC.

Here the CDR3 reads CASSLGSTSYEQYF. The CDR3 DNA is TGCGCCAGCAGCTTGGGGTCGACGTCCTACGAGCAGTACTTC. This chain joins TRBV5-1 and TRBJ2-7; D is unclear. V was pared by 0 bases and J by 1 base, with 8 bases between. CDR3 length: 14 amino acids. Germline CDR1 and CDR2: SGHRS and YFSETQ. The variable domain in full, with the rest retrieved from reference TRBV5-1 and TRBJ2-7, is KAGVTQTPRYLIKTRGQQVTLSCSPISGHRSVSWYQQTPGQGLQFLFEYFSETQRNKGNFPGRFSGRQFSNSRSEMNVSTLELGDSALYLCASSLGSTSYEQYFGPGTRLTVT.

V and J are TRBV2 and TRBJ2-3; 10 nucleotides match TRBD2. The CDR3 loop spans 17 amino acids. Germline V gives CDR1 SNHLY, CDR2 FYNNEI. The V gene end was trimmed by 3 bases and the J gene end by 8 bases; junction bases not matched to a gene: 14. Written as DNA, the CDR3 is TGTGCCAGCAGTGATGGGACTAGCGTCCCTCCCCGAGCTACGCAGTATTTT. This encodes CASSDGTSVPPRATQYF.

The J gene is TRBJ2-7, the V gene TRBV30, with 11 bases aligning to TRBD2. CDR1 is GTSNPN and CDR2 is SVGIG in the germline V gene (reference sequence). The CDR3 contains 13 residues. Trimming removed 2 bases from V and 6 bases from J; junction bases left unmatched: 3. The DNA of the CDR3 is TGTGCCTGGAGTCTAGCGGGAGGAGGCGAGCAGTACTTC. The encoded protein is CAWSLAGGGEQYF.

A remark on this clone: A junction end diverges from the germline sequence, so it may reflect a read error. V usage is TRBV7-3 and J usage is TRBJ1-3; D is undetermined. CDR1 is SGHTA, CDR2 FQGTGA, per germline. The CDR3 has 12 residues. The CDR3 nucleotides are TGTGCCAGCAGCTCTTCTGGAAACACCGTATATTTT. Its translation is CASSSSGNTVYF.

The chain joins TRBV27 to TRBJ1-1, with D tentatively TRBD1 (5 bases). This CDR3 comprises 15 residues. Trimming removed 4 bases at V and 5 bases at J, with 17 bases between. CDR1 and CDR2 (germline): MNHEY, SMNVEV (reference sequence). CDR3 loop: CASSSGTLKVTEAFF. CDR3 coding DNA: TGTGCCAGCAGTTCGGGGACCTTAAAAGTAACTGAAGCTTTCTTT.

This chain links TRBV4-2 with TRBJ2-1, with a possible D match to TRBD2 (6 bases). From germline, CDR1 is LGHNA and CDR2 YNFKEQ. The V end lost 0 bases, the J end lost 0 bases, and 24 bases lay between the germline ends. The CDR3 totals 21 residues. This CDR3 reads CASSQDPLIRGTDNSYNEQFF. As DNA, the CDR3 is TGTGCCAGCAGCCAAGATCCTCTTATTCGGGGGACCGATAACTCCTACAATGAGCAGTTCTTC.

V and J are TRBV6-1 and TRBJ1-2; D is unresolved. The CDR3 is 14 residues long. Trimming took 3 bases from V and 2 from J, leaving 10 bases between them. Germline CDR1 MNHNS, CDR2 SASEGT. Here the CDR3 reads CASSEARGNYGYTF. The CDR3 region has the DNA TGTGCCAGCAGTGAGGCTCGGGGAAACTATGGCTACACCTTC.

This sequence joins TRBV19 and TRBJ1-3; 9 positions match TRBD1. The CDR3 is 16 residues long. V gave up 1 base and J gave up 0 bases; unmatched junction bases: 1. The germline gives CDR1 LNHDA, CDR2 SQIVND (reference sequence). CDR3 region: CASSIGDRVSGNTIYF. The DNA for the CDR3 is TGTGCCAGTAGTATAGGGGACAGGGTCTCTGGAAACACCATATATTTT.

This chain connects TRBV7-2 to TRBJ2-3, with 15 positions matching TRBD2. The CDR3 loop spans 17 amino acids. Germline CDR1 is SGHTA and CDR2 is FQGNSA. Trimming removed 5 bases from V and 3 bases from J; junction bases left unmatched: 6. DNA for the CDR3: TGTGCCAGCAGCCTATGGACTAGCGGGAGGGCGACAGATACGCAGTATTTT. It translates to CASSLWTSGRATDTQYF.

This clone is medium-sized (0.01 to 0.1%) by share. This sequence joins TRBV7-3 and TRBJ2-1; D perhaps matches TRBD2 (5 bases). The V gene's germline CDR1 is SGHTA and CDR2 FQGTGA. The CDR3 consists of 12 residues. Trimming cost V 2 bases and J 9 bases, with 8 bases left between them. In nucleotides, the CDR3 is TGTGCCAGCAGCTTATTGAGCGGTGAGCAGTTCTTC. It is translated as CASSLLSGEQFF. Together with reference TRBV7-3 and TRBJ2-1, the CDR3 gives the full variable domain: GAGVSQTPSNKVTEKGKYVELRCDPISGHTALYWYRQSLGQGPEFLIYFQGTGAADDSGLPNDRFFAVRPEGSVSTLKIQRTERGDSAVYLCASSLLSGEQFFGPGTRLTVL.

This rearrangement joins TRBV5-4 to TRBJ2-1; D call uncertain. This CDR3 has 11 residues. Germline V lookup: CDR1 SGHNT, CDR2 YYREEE (reference sequence). The V gene lost 4 bases and the J gene lost 10 bases, with 9 bases spanning the gap. For the CDR3, the DNA is TGTGCCAGCAGCGTTCAGGACGAGCAGTTCTTC. It encodes CASSVQDEQFF.